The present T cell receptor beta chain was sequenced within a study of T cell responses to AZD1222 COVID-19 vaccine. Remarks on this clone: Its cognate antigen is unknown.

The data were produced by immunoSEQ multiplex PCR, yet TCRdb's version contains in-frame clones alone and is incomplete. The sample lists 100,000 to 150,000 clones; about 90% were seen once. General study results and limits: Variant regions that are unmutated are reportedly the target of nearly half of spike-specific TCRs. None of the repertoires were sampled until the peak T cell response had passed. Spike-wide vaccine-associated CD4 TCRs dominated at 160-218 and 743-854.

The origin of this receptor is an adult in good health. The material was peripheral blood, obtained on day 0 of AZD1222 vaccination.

CDR3 protein: CASSATGGTGKLFF. CDR3 nucleotides: TGCGCCAGCAGTGCCACAGGGGGGACGGGAAAACTGTTTTTT. This sequence joins TRBV10-2 and TRBJ1-4, with 8 bases lining up with TRBD1. V trimming: 4 bases; J trimming: 10 bases; junction bases outside the gene matches: 8. The CDR3 totals 14 residues. Germline V gives CDR1 WSHSY, CDR2 SAAADI.